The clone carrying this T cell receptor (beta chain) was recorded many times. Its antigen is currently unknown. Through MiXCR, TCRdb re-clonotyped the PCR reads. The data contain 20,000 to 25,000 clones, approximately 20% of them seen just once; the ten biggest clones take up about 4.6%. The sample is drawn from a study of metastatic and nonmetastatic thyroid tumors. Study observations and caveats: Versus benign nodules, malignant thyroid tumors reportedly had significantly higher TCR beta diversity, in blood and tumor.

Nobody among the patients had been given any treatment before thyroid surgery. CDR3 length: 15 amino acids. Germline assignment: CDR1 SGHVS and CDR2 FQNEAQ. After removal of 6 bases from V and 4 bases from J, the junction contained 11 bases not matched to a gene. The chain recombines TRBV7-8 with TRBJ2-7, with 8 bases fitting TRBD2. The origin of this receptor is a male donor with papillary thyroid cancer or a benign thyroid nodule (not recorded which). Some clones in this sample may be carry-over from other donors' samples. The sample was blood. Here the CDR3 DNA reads TGTGCCAGCAGACCACGGGGGGGGGAGTTTTACGAGCAGTACTTC. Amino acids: CASRPRGGEFYEQYF.